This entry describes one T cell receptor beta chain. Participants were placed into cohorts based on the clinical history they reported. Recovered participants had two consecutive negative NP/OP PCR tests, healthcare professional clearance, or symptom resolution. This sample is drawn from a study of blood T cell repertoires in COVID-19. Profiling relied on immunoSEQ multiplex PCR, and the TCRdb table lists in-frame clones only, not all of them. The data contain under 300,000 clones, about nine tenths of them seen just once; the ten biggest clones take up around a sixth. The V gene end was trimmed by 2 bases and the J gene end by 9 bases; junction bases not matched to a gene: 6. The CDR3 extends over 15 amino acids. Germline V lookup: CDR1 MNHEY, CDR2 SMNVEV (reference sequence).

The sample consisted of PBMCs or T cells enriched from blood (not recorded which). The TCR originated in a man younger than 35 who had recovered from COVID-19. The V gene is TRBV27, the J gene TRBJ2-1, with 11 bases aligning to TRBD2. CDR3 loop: CASSLGLAGIGEQFF. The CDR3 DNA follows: TGTGCCAGCAGTTTAGGACTAGCGGGTATAGGTGAGCAGTTCTTC.